The source of this T cell receptor (beta chain) is a study of T cell responses to AZD1222 COVID-19 vaccine. Study conclusions and caveats: A mostly white British donor set with more females was recruited, and clonal diversity was possibly underestimated.

The data were produced by immunoSEQ multiplex PCR, yet TCRdb's version contains in-frame clones alone and is incomplete. The top ten clones hold 5.8% of a sample with over 70,000 clones, approximately 85% of them seen once. On this clone: Its antigen is undetermined.

Between the trimmed V and J ends, which lost 9 bases and 2 bases, there was a span of 9 bases. The CDR3 sequence is 13 residues long. The germline gives CDR1 KGHDR, CDR2 SFDVKD. The TCR was taken from an adult in good health. The source was peripheral blood, collected on day 0 of AZD1222 vaccination. V gene TRBV24-1 combines with J gene TRBJ2-2; D is undetermined. The CDR3 reads CATADANTGELFF. The CDR3 DNA follows: TGTGCCACCGCGGACGCCAACACCGGGGAGCTGTTTTTT.